Each of the 23 T cell receptor beta chains below was sequenced from the same sample in a study of identical twins. TCRdb redid the calling of the 5' RACE reads with MiXCR, one entry per CDR3 protein. The repertoire holds 200,000 to 300,000 distinct CDR3 sequences, with 7% as singletons. This same sample was also part of a study on yellow fever vaccine responses in identical twins.

The sample comprised memory (CD45RO+) T cells sorted from blood. The receptors were sampled from a woman aged 18-29 years in good health.

This clonotype was found a few times. The rearrangement joins TRBV27 to TRBJ1-5, with D possibly matching TRBD1 (5 bases). Germline V gene lookup returns CDR1 MNHEY and CDR2 SMNVEV (reference sequence). CDR3 length equals 16 residues. The V end was cut by 4 bases, the J end by 4 bases, with 17 bases between. CDR3 nucleotide sequence: TGTGCCAGCAGTTCCCAACCCGGGACTCGTAATCAGCCCCAGCATTTT. Encoded protein: CASSSQPGTRNQPQHF.

V gene TRBV20-1 combines with J gene TRBJ1-1, with 9 nucleotides matching TRBD1. This CDR3 has 12 residues. J lost 8 bases, V lost 6 bases, and 7 bases had no gene match. The germline V gene encodes CDR1 DFQATT and CDR2 SNEGSKA (reference sequence). CDR3 nucleotide sequence: TGCAGTGCGCGATGGACAGGGGAAGAAGCTTTCTTT. Translation gives CSARWTGEEAFF.

The chain combines TRBV2 with TRBJ1-3, with a possible D match to TRBD1 (5 bases). CDR3 length equals 13 residues. CDR1 and CDR2 from the germline V gene are SNHLY and FYNNEI. Trimming shortened V by 5 bases and J by 8 bases, and 13 bases separated the two germline ends. CDR3: CASSLVLGDTIYF. CDR3 sequence (DNA): TGTGCCAGCAGTCTCGTCCTGGGGGACACCATATATTTT.

J is TRBJ2-1 and V is TRBV11-2; TRBD1 or TRBD2 may be the D gene (6 bases each). With 5 bases removed from V and 5 bases from J, the gap between germline ends came to 19 bases. The CDR3 has 16 amino acids. CDR1 and CDR2 (germline): SGHAT, FQNNGV. CDR3 nucleotide sequence: TGTGCCAGCAGCCCAGGCCCGGGGGCTATCCACAATGAGCAGTTCTTC. It specifies CASSPGPGAIHNEQFF.

This clonotype has a handful of counts. The rearrangement uses TRBV4-1 and TRBJ2-3; 9 bases agree with TRBD2. The CDR3 consists of 18 residues. Per germline, CDR1 MGHRA and CDR2 YSYEKL. The junction had 12 bases not matched to a gene; V was cut back by 1 base and J by 4 bases. The CDR3 region is CASSQAVGRGGVPDTQYF. The CDR3 DNA reads as TGCGCCAGCAGCCAAGCTGTGGGGCGGGGGGGGGTCCCAGATACGCAGTATTTT.

At least ten counts were recorded for this clonotype. The genes are TRBV5-1 and TRBJ1-2; TRBD1 matches 7 bases. CDR1 SGHRS and CDR2 YFSETQ come from the germline V gene. The CDR3 sequence is 15 residues long. V shed 0 bases and J 8 bases; nucleotides not matched to a gene: 10. The chain's CDR3 is CASSLERGDRDGYTF. CDR3 bases: TGCGCCAGCAGCTTGGAAAGAGGAGACAGGGACGGCTACACCTTC.

The genes are TRBV10-3 and TRBJ2-7, with D maybe TRBD2 (5 bases). The V gene's germline CDR1 is ENHRY and CDR2 SYGVKD. The CDR3 length is 15 residues. The ends were cut back, 10 bases at V and 6 bases at J, with 25 bases in the middle. The CDR3 nucleotides are TGTGCCACTACGACGATCGAAGCTGGGAGTAGCGAGCAGTACTTC. Translation: CATTTIEAGSSEQYF.

There are a few counts of this clonotype. The rearrangement joins TRBV6-5 to TRBJ2-1, with 11 positions matching TRBD2. The CDR3 has 16 residues. V was clipped by 4 bases and J by 5 bases; unmatched bases: 7. The germline V gene has CDR1 MNHEY and CDR2 SVGAGI. The DNA of the CDR3 is TGTGCCAGCAGTTCCTATAGCGGGGGGGCCGACAATGAGCAGTTCTTC. It is translated as CASSSYSGGADNEQFF.

With regard to this clonotype: A much larger clone lies one base from this, so it may be a read error. The chain is built from TRBV5-6 and TRBJ2-1, with TRBD1 identical over 8 bases. V lost 2 bases and J lost 7; bases outside the gene matches: 8. The germline CDR1 and CDR2 sequences are SGHDT and YYEEEE. CDR3 length: 15 amino acids. The CDR3 bases are TGTGCCAGCAGCTTTCCAGGGGGCTTGGGTAATGAGCAGTTCTTC. It specifies CASSFPGGLGNEQFF. The full variable domain, in which reference TRBV5-6 and TRBJ2-1 provide the parts outside the CDR3, is DAGVTQSPTHLIKTRGQQVTLRCSPKSGHDTVSWYQQALGQGPQFIFQYYEEEERQRGNFPDRFSGHQFPNYSSELNVNALLLGDSALYLCASSFPGGLGNEQFFGPGTRLTVL.

There are many counts of this clonotype. The chain is built from TRBV12-3 or TRBV12-4 and TRBJ2-5, with D unclear. V was cut by 3 bases and J by 4 bases, with 12 bases left in between. This CDR3 spans 14 amino acids. The CDR3 DNA follows: TGTGCCAGCAGTTTCGACCGAATGTTAGAGACCCAGTACTTC. Translating it yields CASSFDRMLETQYF.

This clonotype was seen ten or more times. The chain recombines TRBV19 with TRBJ1-1; the match to TRBD1 covers 7 bases. CDR1 is LNHDA, CDR2 SQIVND, per germline (reference sequence). V lost 1 base and J lost 0; bases outside the gene matches: 2. The CDR3 runs 15 residues. CDR3 sequence reads: CASSIAGQLNTEAFF. The CDR3 coding sequence is TGTGCCAGTAGTATAGCGGGACAGCTGAACACTGAAGCTTTCTTT.

This clonotype was counted ten times or more. The chain is built from TRBV15 and TRBJ2-7; the D call may be TRBD1 or TRBD2 (6 bases each). V was clipped by 0 bases and J by 3 bases, with 12 bases between them. The germline V gene has CDR1 LNHNV and CDR2 YYDKDF (reference sequence). CDR3 length: 15 amino acids. CDR3: CATSRDPGGDYEQYF. The CDR3, as DNA: TGTGCCACCAGCAGAGATCCCGGGGGCGACTACGAGCAGTACTTC.

This clonotype has just a few counts. The genes are TRBV20-1 and TRBJ2-5; a weak D match, TRBD2 (5 bases). Germline V gives CDR1 DFQATT, CDR2 SNEGSKA (reference sequence). The germline V and J ends were trimmed by 0 bases and 1 base, with 21 bases remaining between them. CDR3 length: 18 amino acids. CDR3 DNA sequence: TGCAGTGCTAGAGATCGACCAAGAGGGTTGTCGCGCCAAGAGACCCAGTACTTC. Translated, it gives CSARDRPRGLSRQETQYF.

This clonotype showed up just a few times. The chain combines TRBV6-1 with TRBJ2-5; 10 bases align to TRBD2. CDR1 and CDR2 from the germline V gene are MNHNS and SASEGT. V lost 8 bases to trimming and J lost 3 bases; unmatched junction nucleotides: 15. CDR3 size: 17 residues. CDR3 in amino acids: CASLPRPSGGLKETQYF. CDR3 nucleotides: TGTGCCAGCTTACCCCGGCCTAGCGGGGGATTAAAAGAGACCCAGTACTTC.

This clonotype appeared a few times. CDR3 bases: TGTGCCAGCAGCGTAAGCGGGAGGTCGCAAGAGACCCAGTACTTC. Residues: CASSVSGRSQETQYF. J is TRBJ2-5 and V is TRBV9; TRBD2 aligns across 9 bases. The CDR3 covers 15 residues. Germline-derived CDR1 and CDR2 are SGDLS and YYNGEE. V lost 1 base and J lost 2; bases outside the gene matches: 3.

The chain carries TRBV13 and TRBJ2-2; D remains unclear. Germline V gene sequence: CDR1 PRHDT, CDR2 FYEKMQ (reference sequence). CDR3 length: 14 amino acids. V lost 4 bases to trimming and J lost 6 bases, with 12 bases between them. The CDR3 reads CASSYARAPGELFF. In DNA form, the CDR3 reads TGTGCCAGCAGCTACGCACGAGCGCCCGGGGAGCTGTTTTTT. Based on the CDR3 plus reference TRBV13 and TRBJ2-2, the full variable domain is AAGVIQSPRHLIKEKRETATLKCYPIPRHDTVYWYQQGPGQDPQFLISFYEKMQSDKGSIPDRFSAQQFSDYHSELNMSSLELGDSALYFCASSYARAPGELFFGEGSRLTVL.

This chain connects TRBV2 to TRBJ2-7; possible D gene TRBD2, 5 bases. The germline V gene encodes CDR1 SNHLY and CDR2 FYNNEI. This CDR3 contains 13 residues. The germline V and J ends were trimmed by 4 bases and 2 bases, with 9 bases remaining between them. For the CDR3, the DNA is TGTGCCAGCAGTGTGGGAGCTACCTACGAGCAGTACTTC. This encodes CASSVGATYEQYF.

This clonotype was counted at least ten times. The rearrangement links TRBV6-1 to TRBJ2-1, with TRBD2 identical over 14 bases. The V segment lost 10 bases and the J segment 4 bases; nucleotides outside the gene matches: 3. Germline assignment: CDR1 MNHNS and CDR2 SASEGT. The CDR3 is 14 amino acids. The CDR3 DNA reads as TGTGCCATCGGGACTAGCGGGGGATACAATGAGCAGTTCTTC. Translation gives CAIGTSGGYNEQFF.

This clonotype was observed at least ten times. The chain employs TRBV28 and TRBJ1-1; 8 nucleotides line up with TRBD1. The germline gives CDR1 MDHEN, CDR2 SYDVKM. Trimming at V came to 3 bases and at J to 4 bases, leaving 10 bases not matched to a gene. This CDR3 is 16 amino acids long. The chain's CDR3 is CASSFRTGFWGTEAFF. CDR3 nucleotides: TGTGCCAGCAGTTTTAGGACAGGGTTCTGGGGCACTGAAGCTTTCTTT.

This clonotype was seen repeatedly, ten times or more. This chain uses TRBV7-8 with TRBJ2-4; D gene ambiguous. The germline V and J ends were trimmed by 3 bases and 0 bases, with 15 bases remaining between them. Germline V CDR1 and CDR2: SGHVS, FQNEAQ. This CDR3 is 17 amino acids long. CDR3 bases: TGTGCCAGCAGCTTCATAACCTTCCGACTAGCCAAAAACATTCAGTACTTC. Amino acid sequence: CASSFITFRLAKNIQYF.

This clonotype was detected ten times or more. This chain connects TRBV5-1 to TRBJ2-3; unclear D gene. Per germline, CDR1 SGHRS and CDR2 YFSETQ. Trimming removed 0 bases at V and 5 bases at J, with 7 bases between. This CDR3 is built from 13 residues. CDR3 in DNA: TGCGCCAGCAGCTTGGGAAGTCGAGATACGCAGTATTTT. Protein product: CASSLGSRDTQYF.

This clonotype was counted a few times. The genes are TRBV19 and TRBJ2-3; D possibly uses TRBD1 or TRBD2 (5 bases each). The V end lost 6 bases, the J end lost 3 bases, and 16 bases lay between the germline ends. Germline V gives CDR1 LNHDA, CDR2 SQIVND (reference sequence). There are 15 residues in the CDR3. For the CDR3, the DNA is TGTGCCAGTAGCCAGCGGCCAGGGTTAACAGATACGCAGTATTTT. Translation: CASSQRPGLTDTQYF. Full variable domain (outside the CDR3, taken from reference TRBV19 and TRBJ2-3): DGGITQSPKYLFRKEGQNVTLSCEQNLNHDAMYWYRQDPGQGLRLIYYSQIVNDFQKGDIAEGYSVSREKKESFPLTVTSAQKNPTAFYLCASSQRPGLTDTQYFGPGTRLTVL.

This clonotype was counted many times. The CDR3 sequence: CASRLMDTEAFF. The CDR3 DNA sequence: TGTGCCAGCAGGCTAATGGACACTGAAGCTTTCTTT. The chain recombines TRBV7-9 with TRBJ1-1; D is unresolved. This CDR3 is 12 amino acids long. Per germline, CDR1 SEHNR and CDR2 FQNEAQ (reference sequence). The V and J ends lost 6 bases and 3 bases respectively, with 8 bases between them. The full variable domain, in which reference TRBV7-9 and TRBJ1-1 provide the parts outside the CDR3, is DTGVSQNPRHKITKRGQNVTFRCDPISEHNRLYWYRQTLGQGPEFLTYFQNEAQLEKSRLLSDRFSAERPKGSFSTLEIQRTEQGDSAMYLCASRLMDTEAFFGQGTRLTVV.